This T cell receptor (beta chain) was sequenced for a study of blood T cell repertoires in COVID-19. Study information: PBMCs, B-cell-depleted T cells, or T cells were the source of the cDNA or gDNA that made up the material.

Produced via immunoSEQ multiplex PCR; TCRdb's table is partial and in-frame only. The sample lists a few hundred thousand clones; around 87% were seen once. The study assigned cohorts using participant-reported clinical history. This CDR3 comprises 16 residues. Trimming took 4 bases from V and 5 from J; bases not matched to a gene: 12. The germline V gene has CDR1 SGHRS and CDR2 YFSETQ. The receptor's source is a man between 18 and 29 years old who had recovered from COVID-19. The chain is built from TRBV5-1 and TRBJ2-3; 8 bases are a match to TRBD2. Sequencing was done on a sample of PBMCs or T cells enriched from blood (not recorded which). The CDR3 reads CASSPIAGPRVDTQYF. CDR3 DNA: TGCGCCAGCAGCCCCATAGCGGGACCCCGGGTAGATACGCAGTATTTT.